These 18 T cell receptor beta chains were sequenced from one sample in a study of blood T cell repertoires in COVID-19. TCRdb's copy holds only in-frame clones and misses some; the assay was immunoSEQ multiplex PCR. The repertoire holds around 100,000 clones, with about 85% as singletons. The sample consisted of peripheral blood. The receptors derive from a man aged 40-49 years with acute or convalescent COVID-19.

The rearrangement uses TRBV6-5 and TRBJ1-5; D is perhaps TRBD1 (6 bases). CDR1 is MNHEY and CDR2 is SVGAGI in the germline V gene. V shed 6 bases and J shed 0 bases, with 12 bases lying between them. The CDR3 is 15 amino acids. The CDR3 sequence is CASSRQVGSNQPQHF. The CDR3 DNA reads TGTGCCAGCAGCCGACAGGTCGGTAGCAATCAGCCCCAGCATTTT.

CDR3 sequence: CASGLVALEGNTEAFF. The CDR3 bases are TGTGCTAGTGGTTTGGTAGCGTTAGAAGGGAACACTGAAGCTTTCTTT. The rearrangement joins TRBV12-5 to TRBJ1-1; D is ambiguous. The CDR3 runs to 16 residues. V was shortened by 0 bases and J by 1 base, with 12 bases between the two germline ends. Germline CDR1 reads LGHNT; CDR2 reads FRNRAP.

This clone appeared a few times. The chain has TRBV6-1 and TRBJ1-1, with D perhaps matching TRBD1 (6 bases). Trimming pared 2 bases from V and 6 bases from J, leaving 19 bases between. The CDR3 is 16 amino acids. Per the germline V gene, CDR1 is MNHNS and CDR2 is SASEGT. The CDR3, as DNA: TGTGCCAGCAGTGAAAGCAGGGGAGCCTTTTGGGCTGAAGCTTTCTTT. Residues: CASSESRGAFWAEAFF.

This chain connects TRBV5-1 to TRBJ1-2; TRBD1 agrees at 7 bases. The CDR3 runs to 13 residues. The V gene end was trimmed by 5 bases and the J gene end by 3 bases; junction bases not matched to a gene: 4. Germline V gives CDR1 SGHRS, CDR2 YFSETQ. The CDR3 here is CASSKDRDYGYTF. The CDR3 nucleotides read TGCGCCAGCAGTAAAGACAGGGACTATGGCTACACCTTC.

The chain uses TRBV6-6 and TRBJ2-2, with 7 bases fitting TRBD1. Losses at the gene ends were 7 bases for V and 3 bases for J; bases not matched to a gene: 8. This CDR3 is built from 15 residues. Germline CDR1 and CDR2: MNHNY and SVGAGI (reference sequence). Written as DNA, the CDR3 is TGTGCCAGCACCCCCCGGGACAGAGACACCGGGGAGCTGTTTTTT. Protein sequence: CASTPRDRDTGELFF.

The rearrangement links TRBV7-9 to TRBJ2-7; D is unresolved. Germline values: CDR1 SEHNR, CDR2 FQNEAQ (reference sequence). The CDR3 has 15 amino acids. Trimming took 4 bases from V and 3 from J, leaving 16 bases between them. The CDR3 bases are TGTGCCAGCAGCTACCCCCTGGCAGGTGGCTACGAGCAGTACTTC. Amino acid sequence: CASSYPLAGGYEQYF.

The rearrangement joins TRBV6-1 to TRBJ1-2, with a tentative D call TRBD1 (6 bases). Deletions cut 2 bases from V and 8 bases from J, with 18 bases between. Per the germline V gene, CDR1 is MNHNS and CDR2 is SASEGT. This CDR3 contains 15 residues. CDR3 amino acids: CASSERTTGARGYTF. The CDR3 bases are TGTGCCAGCAGTGAACGAACGACAGGAGCTAGGGGCTACACCTTC.

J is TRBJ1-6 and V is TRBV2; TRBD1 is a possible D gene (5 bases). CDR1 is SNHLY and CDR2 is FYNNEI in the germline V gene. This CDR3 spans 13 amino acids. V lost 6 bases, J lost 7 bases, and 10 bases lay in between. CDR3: CASRGHGNSPLHF. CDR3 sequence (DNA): TGTGCCAGCAGGGGGCATGGGAATTCACCCCTCCACTTT.

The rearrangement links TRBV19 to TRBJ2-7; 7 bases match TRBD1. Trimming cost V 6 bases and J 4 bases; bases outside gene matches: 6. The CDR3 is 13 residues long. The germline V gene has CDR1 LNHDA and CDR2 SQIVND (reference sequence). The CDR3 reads CASRNTGVYEQYF. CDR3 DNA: TGTGCCAGTAGGAACACAGGGGTTTACGAGCAGTACTTC.

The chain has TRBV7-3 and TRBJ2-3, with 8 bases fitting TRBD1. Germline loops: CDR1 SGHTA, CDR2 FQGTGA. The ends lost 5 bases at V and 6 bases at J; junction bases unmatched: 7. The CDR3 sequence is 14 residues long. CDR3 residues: CASSRTGPGDTQYF. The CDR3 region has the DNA TGTGCCAGCAGCCGGACAGGGCCGGGGGATACGCAGTATTTT.

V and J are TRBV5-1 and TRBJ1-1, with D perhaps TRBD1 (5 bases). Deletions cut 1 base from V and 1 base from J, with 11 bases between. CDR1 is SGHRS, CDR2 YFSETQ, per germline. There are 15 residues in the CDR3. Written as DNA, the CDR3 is TGCGCCAGCAGCTTGTACACAGGATCGAACACTGAAGCTTTCTTT. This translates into CASSLYTGSNTEAFF.

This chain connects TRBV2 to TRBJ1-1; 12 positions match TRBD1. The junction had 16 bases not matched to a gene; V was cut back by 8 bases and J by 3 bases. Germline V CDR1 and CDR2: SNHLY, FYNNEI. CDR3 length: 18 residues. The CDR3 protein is CASYYGSGTGGVDTEAFF. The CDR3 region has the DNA TGTGCCAGCTACTATGGGTCCGGGACAGGGGGCGTAGACACTGAAGCTTTCTTT.

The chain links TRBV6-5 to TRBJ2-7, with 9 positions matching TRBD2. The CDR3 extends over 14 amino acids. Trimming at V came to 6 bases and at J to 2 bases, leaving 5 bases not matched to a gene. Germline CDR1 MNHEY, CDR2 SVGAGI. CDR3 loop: CASRKRGAAYEQYF. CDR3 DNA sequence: TGTGCCAGCAGGAAGCGGGGGGCAGCCTACGAGCAGTACTTC.

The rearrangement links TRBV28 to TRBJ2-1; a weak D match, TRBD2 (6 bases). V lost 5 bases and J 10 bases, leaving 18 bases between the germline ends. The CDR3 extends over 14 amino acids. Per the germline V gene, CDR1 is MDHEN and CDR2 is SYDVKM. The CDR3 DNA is TGTGCCAGCAGTCCGCCCCGCGGGGCCAGGGAGCAGTTCTTC. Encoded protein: CASSPPRGAREQFF.

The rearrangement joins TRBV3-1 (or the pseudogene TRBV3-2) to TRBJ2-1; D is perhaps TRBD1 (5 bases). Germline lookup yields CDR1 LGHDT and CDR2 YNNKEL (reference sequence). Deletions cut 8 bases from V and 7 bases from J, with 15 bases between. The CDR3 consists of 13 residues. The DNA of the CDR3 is TGTGCCAGCTGCAGGGCTGGTGGGAATGAGCAGTTCTTC. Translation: CASCRAGGNEQFF.

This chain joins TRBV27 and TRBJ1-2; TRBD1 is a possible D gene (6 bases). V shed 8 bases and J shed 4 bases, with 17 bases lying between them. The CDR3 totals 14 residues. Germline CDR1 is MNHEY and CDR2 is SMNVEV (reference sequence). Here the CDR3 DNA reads TGTGCCAGCGCACGAAGGGGGTTAGGCTATGGCTACACCTTC. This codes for CASARRGLGYGYTF.

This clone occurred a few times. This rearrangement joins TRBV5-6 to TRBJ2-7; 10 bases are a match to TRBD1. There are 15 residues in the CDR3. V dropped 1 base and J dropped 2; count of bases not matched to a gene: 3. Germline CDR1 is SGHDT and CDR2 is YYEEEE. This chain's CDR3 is CASSLRDRGPYEQYF. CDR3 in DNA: TGTGCCAGCAGCTTGAGGGACAGGGGACCCTACGAGCAGTACTTC.

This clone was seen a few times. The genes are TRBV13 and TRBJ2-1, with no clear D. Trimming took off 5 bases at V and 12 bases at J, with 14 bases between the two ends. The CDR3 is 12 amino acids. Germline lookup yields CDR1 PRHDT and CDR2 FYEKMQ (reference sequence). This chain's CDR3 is CASSAPLSRQFF. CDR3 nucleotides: TGTGCCAGCAGCGCCCCGCTTAGTCGGCAGTTCTTC.